One and the same sample provided the 26 T cell receptor beta chains below, sequenced in a study of blood T cell repertoires in COVID-19. Assay: immunoSEQ multiplex PCR; the TCRdb copy retains only in-frame clones and omits some. The sample lists 220,000 or so clones, roughly 92% occurring once. The sample comprised peripheral blood. Receptors were obtained from a man between 60 and 70 years old with COVID-19, enrolled during active disease.

The chain is built from TRBV18 and TRBJ1-4; 8 positions match TRBD1. V lost 6 bases to trimming and J lost 5 bases; unmatched junction nucleotides: 14. The CDR3 consists of 17 residues. CDR1 and CDR2 (germline): KGHSH, LQKENI. The CDR3 coding sequence is TGTGCCAGCTCGCTTACTCTCGGACAGGGTGAAAATGAAAAACTGTTTTTT. This gives the protein CASSLTLGQGENEKLFF.

With respect to this clone: This is likely a read error, given that the CDR3 carries no conserved phenylalanine or tryptophan at its end. The DNA is left out, because the CDR3 cannot be placed on it with certainty; the CDR3 is given as TCRdb lists it. The V and J genes are TRBV13 and TRBJ1-1; the table names TRBD1, a call not compared with the DNA. The CDR3 comprises 16 residues, both ends counted. Germline V lookup: CDR1 PRHDT, CDR2 FYEKMQ (reference sequence). CDR3 sequence reads: CASSLGVGATLLPSLS.

This sequence joins TRBV5-4 and TRBJ2-4, with D possibly TRBD2 on 6 matching bases. The ends were cut back, 4 bases at V and 8 bases at J, with 13 bases in the middle. The CDR3 has 13 residues. CDR1 SGHNT and CDR2 YYREEE come from the germline V gene (reference sequence). The CDR3 sequence is CASSAEGIDIQYF. The CDR3 nucleotides are TGTGCCAGCAGCGCGGAGGGGATAGACATTCAGTACTTC.

The CDR3 DNA reads as TGCGCCAGCAGCCAACGGCAGGGTCCCTTAGCAGATACGCAGTATTTT. Its protein product is CASSQRQGPLADTQYF. The chain employs TRBV4-1 and TRBJ2-3; D might be TRBD1 (5 bases). The CDR3 is 16 residues long. The V end lost 2 bases, the J end lost 4 bases, and 16 bases lay between the germline ends. Germline V gene sequence: CDR1 MGHRA, CDR2 YSYEKL.

V is TRBV19 and J is TRBJ2-2; no clear D. V was shortened by 3 bases and J by 1 base, with 9 bases between the two germline ends. Per germline, CDR1 LNHDA and CDR2 SQIVND (reference sequence). This CDR3 has 15 amino acids. DNA of the CDR3: TGTGCCAGTAGTATGATCGGCGGGAACACCGGGGAGCTGTTTTTT. The encoded protein is CASSMIGGNTGELFF.

The rearrangement links TRBV6-5 to TRBJ2-1; the match to TRBD2 covers 7 bases. CDR3 length: 14 residues. Trimming cost V 6 bases and J 0 bases; bases outside gene matches: 2. Looked up from germline, CDR1 is MNHEY and CDR2 is SVGAGI. CDR3 bases: TGTGCCAGCAGCGGGACTACCTCCTACAATGAGCAGTTCTTC. Translation gives CASSGTTSYNEQFF.

V is TRBV7-2 and J is TRBJ2-4, with D possibly being TRBD2 (6 bases). CDR3 size: 16 residues. Trimming shortened V by 6 bases and J by 6 bases, and 21 bases separated the two germline ends. Germline assignment: CDR1 SGHTA and CDR2 FQGNSA. The DNA of the CDR3 is TGTGCCAGCAGTCTTGCGGGTTCCCTCGGGGGAAACATTCAGTACTTC. Amino acids: CASSLAGSLGGNIQYF.

A single count supports this clone. J is TRBJ1-2 and V is TRBV6-5, with TRBD1 matching over 8 bases. Germline V lookup: CDR1 MNHEY, CDR2 SVGAGI. V lost 7 bases and J lost 4; bases outside the gene matches: 11. The CDR3 is 15 amino acids. CDR3 nucleotide sequence: TGTGCCAGCACTAACGGGGCAGGGGGCTTCTATGGCTACACCTTC. Translated: CASTNGAGGFYGYTF.

The sample holds one count of this clone. The identical CDR3 is also encoded by other nucleotide sequences in the sample. V and J are TRBV30 and TRBJ1-6, with 7 nucleotides matching TRBD1. The junction had 1 base not matched to a gene; V was cut back by 1 base and J by 7 bases. The CDR3 spans 13 residues. CDR1 and CDR2 (germline): GTSNPN, SVGIG (reference sequence). CDR3 in DNA: TGTGCCTGGAGTGGACAGGGAAATTCACCCCTCCACTTT. Amino acids: CAWSGQGNSPLHF.

The DNA of the CDR3 is TGTGCCAGCAGCAAAGCGGAATCCCCCGCTTCTACCGGGGAGCTGTTTTTT. Translated, it gives CASSKAESPASTGELFF. V usage is TRBV5-4 and J usage is TRBJ2-2, with D possibly being TRBD2 (5 bases). This CDR3 comprises 17 residues. Per the germline V gene, CDR1 is SGHNT and CDR2 is YYREEE (reference sequence). Trimming removed 4 bases from V and 5 bases from J, with 21 bases in between.

This clone was recorded once. V is TRBV7-6 and J is TRBJ2-7; 10 bases map to TRBD2. The CDR3 spans 18 residues. V was clipped by 0 bases and J by 0 bases; unmatched bases: 8. Germline CDR1 SGHVS, CDR2 FNYEAQ. For the CDR3, the DNA is TGTGCCAGCAGCTTAGCAGCAGCGGGAGGGCCAAACTCCTACGAGCAGTACTTC. Its translation is CASSLAAAGGPNSYEQYF.

This clone was observed once. The rearrangement uses TRBV19 and TRBJ1-1; possible D gene TRBD1, 5 bases. V gave up 2 bases and J gave up 4 bases, with 14 bases separating them. The CDR3 is 15 amino acids. CDR1 LNHDA and CDR2 SQIVND come from the germline V gene (reference sequence). CDR3 sequence (DNA): TGTGCCAGTAGTATATCGGGGGGAGTTGCCACTGAAGCTTTCTTT. It specifies CASSISGGVATEAFF.

This clone showed up just a few times. This chain connects TRBV4-2 to TRBJ2-7, with 10 bases fitting TRBD1. Trimming removed 3 bases from V and 4 bases from J; junction bases left unmatched: 9. CDR3 size: 16 residues. CDR1 LGHNA and CDR2 YNFKEQ come from the germline V gene. In nucleotides, the CDR3 is TGTGCCAGCAGCCACATAGGACAGGGGGAGGCGTACGAGCAGTACTTC. It translates to CASSHIGQGEAYEQYF.

The chain joins TRBV16 to TRBJ1-2; D gene unclear. With 2 bases removed from V and 1 base from J, the gap between germline ends came to 5 bases. The length of the CDR3 is 13 residues. From germline, CDR1 is KGHSY and CDR2 FQNENV. CDR3 region: CASSQGSNYGYTF. The CDR3 nucleotides read TGTGCCAGCAGCCAAGGCAGTAACTATGGCTACACCTTC.

The chain combines TRBV2 with TRBJ1-3; D gene ambiguous. CDR1 is SNHLY, CDR2 FYNNEI, per germline. Trimming took 4 bases from V and 4 from J, leaving 17 bases between them. CDR3 length equals 16 residues. CDR3: CASSGAGRPAGNTIYF. The CDR3 DNA reads as TGTGCCAGCAGTGGGGCCGGCAGGCCGGCGGGAAACACCATATATTTT. The entire variable domain, with the rest obtained from reference TRBV2 and TRBJ1-3, is as follows: EPEVTQTPSHQVTQMGQEVILRCVPISNHLYFYWYRQILGQKVEFLVSFYNNEISEKSEIFDDQFSVERPDGSNFTLKIRSTKLEDSAMYFCASSGAGRPAGNTIYFGEGSWLTVV.

The CDR3 sequence is CASSQDGASGGEEQFF. As DNA, the CDR3 is TGTGCCAGCAGCCAAGATGGGGCTAGCGGAGGAGAGGAGCAGTTCTTC. The rearrangement links TRBV3-1 (or the pseudogene TRBV3-2) to TRBJ2-1; 7 positions match TRBD2. CDR1 is LGHDT and CDR2 is YNNKEL in the germline V gene (reference sequence). With 0 bases clipped from V and 10 bases from J, the junction kept 12 bases outside the gene matches. The CDR3 has 16 amino acids.

V gene TRBV5-1 combines with J gene TRBJ1-2; 7 bases match TRBD1. Looked up from germline, CDR1 is SGHRS and CDR2 is YFSETQ. The junction had 7 bases not matched to a gene; V was cut back by 7 bases and J by 4 bases. The CDR3 runs to 13 residues. DNA for the CDR3: TGCGCCAGCGGGTCGGGACAGTCCTATGGCTACACCTTC. It translates to CASGSGQSYGYTF.

The chain employs TRBV5-4 and TRBJ1-2, with 10 bases identical to TRBD1. V shed 2 bases and J 7 bases; nucleotides not matched to a gene: 8. Germline lookup yields CDR1 SGHNT and CDR2 YYREEE (reference sequence). The CDR3 runs 15 residues. Here the CDR3 reads CASSFPGQGLGGYTF. The CDR3 nucleotides are TGTGCCAGCAGCTTTCCGGGACAGGGGTTGGGTGGCTACACCTTC.

This clone was seen only once. V usage is TRBV12-3 or TRBV12-4 and J usage is TRBJ2-7; D is perhaps TRBD2 (6 bases). The CDR3 length is 12 residues. V gave up 3 bases and J gave up 4 bases, with 7 bases separating them. The CDR3 region has the DNA TGTGCCAGCAGTTTGGAGGGGTACGAGCAGTACTTC. Its translation is CASSLEGYEQYF.

V gene TRBV11-2 combines with J gene TRBJ1-2; 9 bases match TRBD1. Germline V gene data show CDR1 as SGHAT and CDR2 as FQNNGV. This CDR3 is built from 17 residues. With 0 bases clipped from V and 3 bases from J, the junction kept 8 bases outside the gene matches. The CDR3 nucleotides read TGTGCCAGCAGCTTAGATCTTAAGGACAGGGGACACTATGGCTACACCTTC. As protein: CASSLDLKDRGHYGYTF.

The genes are TRBV5-1 and TRBJ2-2; TRBD1 aligns across 11 bases. Germline V gene data show CDR1 as SGHRS and CDR2 as YFSETQ. CDR3 length equals 18 residues. Germline trimming cut 3 bases from V and 5 bases from J; bases unmatched to any gene: 12. CDR3: CASSSGQGARLRTGELFF. The CDR3, as DNA: TGCGCCAGCAGCTCTGGACAGGGGGCTAGGTTAAGGACCGGGGAGCTGTTTTTT.

J is TRBJ1-4 and V is TRBV4-1; tentatively, D is TRBD1 (6 bases). The CDR3 length is 17 residues. Germline CDR1 reads MGHRA; CDR2 reads YSYEKL. Trimming removed 0 bases from V and 12 bases from J, with 23 bases in between. CDR3: CASSQELRDTLMKELFF. The DNA for the CDR3 is TGCGCCAGCAGCCAAGAACTACGGGACACCCTAATGAAGGAACTGTTTTTT.

In DNA form, the CDR3 reads TGTGCCAGCAGCCACGGACAGGGGCGATGGCAGTATTTT. Amino acid sequence: CASSHGQGRWQYF. The chain carries TRBV6-6 and TRBJ1-5; TRBD1 aligns across 9 bases. The DNA end is a closer match to TRBJ2-3, so the J assignment may be wrong. The CDR3 has 13 amino acids. Germline V gene data show CDR1 as MNHNY and CDR2 as SVGAGI (reference sequence).

The chain has TRBV3-1 (or the pseudogene TRBV3-2) and TRBJ2-7; 7 bases line up with TRBD1. Germline assignment: CDR1 LGHDT and CDR2 YNNKEL (reference sequence). CDR3 length: 14 residues. Trimming removed 3 bases from V and 3 bases from J; junction bases left unmatched: 5. In DNA, the CDR3 is TGTGCCAGCAGCCAGAGGGGGCGCTTCTACGAGCAGTACTTC. Amino acids: CASSQRGRFYEQYF.

Only one count was recorded for this clone. The chain carries TRBV10-1 and TRBJ1-1; 9 bases agree with TRBD1. The CDR3 covers 13 residues. V shed 3 bases, J shed 7 bases, and the junction held 3 bases outside the gene matches. Germline assignment: CDR1 WNHNN and CDR2 SYGVQD (reference sequence). CDR3 bases: TGCGCCAGCAGTGAAGGGACAGGGCTTGAAGCTTTCTTT. It codes for CASSEGTGLEAFF.

The chain's CDR3 is CASSLTGTGVYF. CDR3 nucleotides: TGTGCCAGCAGCCTTACCGGGACAGGGGTGTATTTT. This rearrangement joins TRBV12-3 or TRBV12-4 to TRBJ2-3, with 10 bases lining up with TRBD1. Unmatched junction bases numbered 8, after V lost 6 bases and J lost 14 bases. The CDR3 is made up of 12 amino acids.